The 18 T cell receptor beta chains below were found in one sample sequenced in a study of T-cell memory formation after mild COVID-19. TCRdb re-derived calls from the 5' RACE reads in MiXCR, one entry per CDR3 protein. The repertoire holds roughly 160,000 distinct CDR3 sequences, 9.5% to 13% seen once, with 3.5% to 4.5% in the top ten. Material for sequencing was PBMCs or a T cell subset sorted from them (not recorded which). These receptors were taken from a man younger than 30 who had mild COVID-19 (a few samples of this study predate the infection). Cell type and time point are not known.

This sequence joins TRBV10-3 and TRBJ1-5; perhaps TRBD1 as D (5 bases). Trimming took off 0 bases at V and 7 bases at J, with 16 bases between the two ends. The V gene's germline CDR1 is ENHRY and CDR2 SYGVKD. The CDR3 is 16 amino acids. CDR3 protein: CAISESRRGGGQPQHF. CDR3 coding DNA: TGTGCCATCAGTGAGTCGAGACGGGGCGGAGGGCAGCCCCAGCATTTT.

This clonotype was counted many times. This chain uses TRBV6-5 with TRBJ2-5, with D perhaps TRBD1 or TRBD2 (7 bases each). The CDR3 loop spans 14 amino acids. The V and J ends lost 0 bases and 7 bases respectively, with 12 bases between them. Looked up from germline, CDR1 is MNHEY and CDR2 is SVGAGI. CDR3 amino acids: CASSYSGGDRTQYF. The CDR3 DNA sequence: TGTGCCAGCAGTTACTCGGGAGGGGACAGGACCCAGTACTTC.

The chain is built from TRBV19 and TRBJ2-4; tentatively, D is TRBD1 or TRBD2 (5 bases each). CDR1 and CDR2 from the germline V gene are LNHDA and SQIVND (reference sequence). V gave up 7 bases and J gave up 4 bases, with 14 bases separating them. The CDR3 consists of 14 residues. The CDR3 nucleotides read TGTGCCAGTACCCCCCGGGACGGGAAAAACATTCAGTACTTC. It encodes CASTPRDGKNIQYF.

This CDR3 is CASSSTSGGNEQFF. CDR3 nucleotide sequence: TGTGCCAGCAGCTCGACTAGCGGGGGAAATGAGCAGTTCTTC. The J gene is TRBJ2-1, the V gene TRBV7-9; the match to TRBD2 covers 12 bases. CDR1 and CDR2 from the germline V gene are SEHNR and FQNEAQ (reference sequence). There are 14 residues in the CDR3. The V gene end was trimmed by 4 bases and the J gene end by 7 bases; junction bases not matched to a gene: 2. Together with reference TRBV7-9 and TRBJ2-1, the CDR3 gives the full variable domain: DTGVSQNPRHKITKRGQNVTFRCDPISEHNRLYWYRQTLGQGPEFLTYFQNEAQLEKSRLLSDRFSAERPKGSFSTLEIQRTEQGDSAMYLCASSSTSGGNEQFFGPGTRLTVL.

This clonotype was observed a handful of times. The chain joins TRBV3-1 to TRBJ1-4, with a tentative D call TRBD1 (5 bases). This CDR3 is built from 14 residues. Per the germline V gene, CDR1 is LGHDT and CDR2 is YNNKEL (reference sequence). V shed 6 bases and J shed 7 bases, with 15 bases lying between them. The CDR3 spells CASSQGRVVEKLFF. The CDR3 coding sequence is TGTGCCAGCAGTCAGGGCAGGGTAGTTGAAAAACTGTTTTTT.

V usage is TRBV19 and J usage is TRBJ1-2, with D tentatively TRBD1 (5 bases). The CDR3 is made up of 15 amino acids. Trimming cost V 3 bases and J 7 bases, with 18 bases left between them. Germline lookup yields CDR1 LNHDA and CDR2 SQIVND (reference sequence). The CDR3 loop is CASSIGRGRDLGYTF. CDR3 sequence (DNA): TGTGCCAGTAGTATCGGCCGCGGCAGGGATCTTGGCTACACCTTC.

This clonotype was observed many times. J is TRBJ2-6 and V is TRBV6-5, with D perhaps TRBD2 (6 bases). Germline CDR1 MNHEY, CDR2 SVGAGI. Trimming left V 6 bases short and J 4 bases short, with 16 bases between. The CDR3 covers 16 residues. DNA for the CDR3: TGTGCCAGCAGGCCCCCGGGAGTTCGCGGGGCCAACGTCCTGACTTTC. Amino acids: CASRPPGVRGANVLTF.

This chain uses TRBV6-1 with TRBJ1-1; D perhaps matches TRBD1 (6 bases). The germline V gene encodes CDR1 MNHNS and CDR2 SASEGT. CDR3 length equals 14 residues. V lost 5 bases and J lost 7, with 17 bases in between. The CDR3 sequence: CASSPDGRGVEAFF. The CDR3 DNA reads TGTGCCAGCAGTCCGGACGGGAGGGGGGTTGAAGCTTTCTTT.

The rearrangement uses TRBV5-6 and TRBJ2-7; 7 bases fit TRBD1. V lost 6 bases and J lost 1; bases outside the gene matches: 13. CDR1 and CDR2 (germline): SGHDT, YYEEEE. This CDR3 has 16 residues. The chain's CDR3 is CASTRIDREASYEQYV. CDR3 in DNA: TGTGCCAGCACCAGAATAGACAGGGAAGCGTCCTACGAGCAGTACGTC.

This clonotype has at least ten counts. In DNA, the CDR3 is TGTGCCAGCAGCCCCTACACCGGGGAGCTGTTTTTT. Its translation is CASSPYTGELFF. The chain combines TRBV7-2 with TRBJ2-2, with D uncertain. The ends were cut back, 5 bases at V and 3 bases at J, with 4 bases in the middle. CDR3 length: 12 residues. The germline V gene encodes CDR1 SGHTA and CDR2 FQGNSA. Together with reference TRBV7-2 and TRBJ2-2, the CDR3 gives the full variable domain: GAGVSQSPSNKVTEKGKDVELRCDPISGHTALYWYRQSLGQGLEFLIYFQGNSAPDKSGLPSDRFSAERTGGSVSTLTIQRTQQEDSAVYLCASSPYTGELFFGEGSRLTVL.

Comment on this clonotype: At one of its ends the junction is not consistent with the germline gene, which may arise from a read error. The chain couples TRBV2 to TRBJ2-5, with D perhaps TRBD1 (6 bases). The CDR3 loop spans 14 amino acids. Germline values: CDR1 SNHLY, CDR2 FYNNEI. The CDR3, as DNA: TGTGCCAGCAGTGCCGGAAGGGCAGGACAGTACAGCGGCTTC. As protein: CASSAGRAGQYSGF.

V gene TRBV10-3 combines with J gene TRBJ1-1; tentative D call: TRBD1 (5 bases). This CDR3 is 14 amino acids long. The ends were cut back, 4 bases at V and 5 bases at J, with 14 bases in the middle. Per germline, CDR1 ENHRY and CDR2 SYGVKD. CDR3 in DNA: TGTGCCATCAGTGGCTGGTTAGGGGAAACTGAAGCTTTCTTT. Amino acids: CAISGWLGETEAFF.

This clonotype was observed many times. This chain uses TRBV6-6 with TRBJ1-4; D remains ambiguous. V was pared by 7 bases and J by 4 bases, with 13 bases between. The CDR3 spans 14 residues. In germline, CDR1 is MNHNY, CDR2 SVGAGI (reference sequence). This CDR3 is CASTAGLRNEKLFF. CDR3 DNA: TGTGCCAGCACTGCTGGCCTACGTAATGAAAAACTGTTTTTT.

This rearrangement joins TRBV6-6 to TRBJ2-5; no clear D. Looked up from germline, CDR1 is MNHNY and CDR2 is SVGAGI (reference sequence). The CDR3 spans 12 residues. Trimming removed 2 bases at V and 6 bases at J, with 7 bases between. Written as DNA, the CDR3 is TGTGCCAGCAGTTACGAGCCGAAGACCCAGTACTTC. Protein sequence: CASSYEPKTQYF.

CDR3 loop: CATSTHGAAGANVLTF. The DNA for the CDR3 is TGTGCCACCAGCACCCATGGGGCGGCTGGGGCCAACGTCCTGACTTTC. This sequence joins TRBV15 and TRBJ2-6; possibly TRBD1 for D (5 bases). This CDR3 spans 16 amino acids. Germline V CDR1 and CDR2: LNHNV, YYDKDF (reference sequence). The ends were cut back, 4 bases at V and 2 bases at J, with 12 bases in the middle.

This clonotype was seen many times. The chain has TRBV5-1 and TRBJ2-2, with 7 bases identical to TRBD2. With V trimmed by 4 bases and J by 0 bases, 3 bases remained unmatched. The CDR3 runs to 15 residues. CDR1 is SGHRS, CDR2 YFSETQ, per germline. The chain's CDR3 is CASSPSGTNTGELFF. For the CDR3, the DNA is TGCGCCAGCAGCCCGAGCGGGACGAACACCGGGGAGCTGTTTTTT.

This clonotype was counted at least ten times. The chain links TRBV4-1 to TRBJ1-2; D is unresolved. The germline V and J ends were trimmed by 3 bases and 8 bases, with 7 bases remaining between them. This CDR3 has 11 amino acids. Per germline, CDR1 MGHRA and CDR2 YSYEKL. This chain's CDR3 is CASSHVGGYTF. The CDR3 coding sequence is TGCGCCAGCAGCCATGTGGGGGGCTACACCTTC.

CDR3 protein: CAISDSTGIQETQYF. Written as DNA, the CDR3 is TGTGCCATCAGTGATAGTACAGGGATCCAAGAGACCCAGTACTTC. The chain has TRBV10-3 and TRBJ2-5; a possible D gene is TRBD1 (6 bases). Trimming left V 3 bases short and J 1 base short, with 12 bases between. CDR3 length: 15 residues. CDR1 is ENHRY, CDR2 SYGVKD, per germline.